The T cell receptor (beta chain) under discussion was sequenced for a study of blood T cell repertoires in COVID-19. Original processing methods: Reference gene primer amplification gave nucleated cell count estimates. The data were produced by immunoSEQ multiplex PCR, yet TCRdb's version contains in-frame clones alone and is incomplete. From that table come the V and J calls and clone size; the DNA was used to work out D and trimming. This table has approximately 160,000 clones, 60% to 85% appearing once. The sample consisted of peripheral blood. The clonotype was recovered from a man aged 70-80 years with acute or convalescent COVID-19.

As DNA, the CDR3 is TGTGCCAGCAGCTTAGGGGAGGGGGATGGCTACACCTTC. Protein product: CASSLGEGDGYTF. This chain connects TRBV7-9 to TRBJ1-2; TRBD1 might be the D (6 bases). Trimming left V 1 base short and J 6 bases short, with 9 bases between. Germline CDR1 SEHNR, CDR2 FQNEAQ (reference sequence). This CDR3 region has 13 residues.